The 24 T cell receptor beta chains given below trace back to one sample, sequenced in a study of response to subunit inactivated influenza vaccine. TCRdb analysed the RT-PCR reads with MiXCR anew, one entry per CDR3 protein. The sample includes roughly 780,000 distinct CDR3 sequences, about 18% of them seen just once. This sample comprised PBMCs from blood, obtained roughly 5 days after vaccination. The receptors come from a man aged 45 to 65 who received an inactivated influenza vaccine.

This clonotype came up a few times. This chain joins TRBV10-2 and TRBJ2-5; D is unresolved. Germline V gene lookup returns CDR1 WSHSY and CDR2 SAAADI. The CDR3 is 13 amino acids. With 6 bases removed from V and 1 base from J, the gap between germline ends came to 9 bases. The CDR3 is CASSRQTQETQYF. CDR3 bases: TGCGCCAGCAGCAGACAAACCCAAGAGACCCAGTACTTC.

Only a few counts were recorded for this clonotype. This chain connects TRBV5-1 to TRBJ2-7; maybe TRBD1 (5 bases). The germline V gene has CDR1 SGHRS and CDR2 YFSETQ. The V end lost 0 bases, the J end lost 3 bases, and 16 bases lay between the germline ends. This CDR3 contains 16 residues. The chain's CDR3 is CASSLAQGSHYYEQYF. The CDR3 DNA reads TGCGCCAGCAGCTTGGCCCAGGGAAGCCATTACTACGAGCAGTACTTC.

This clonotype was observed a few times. The CDR3 bases are TGTGCCAGCAGACTAAGCGGGAGAATGGCAGATACGCAGTATTTT. This translates into CASRLSGRMADTQYF. The V and J genes are TRBV7-6 and TRBJ2-3; 8 bases match TRBD2. Germline V gene data show CDR1 as SGHVS and CDR2 as FNYEAQ. The CDR3 covers 15 residues. The junction had 9 bases not matched to a gene; V was cut back by 6 bases and J by 4 bases.

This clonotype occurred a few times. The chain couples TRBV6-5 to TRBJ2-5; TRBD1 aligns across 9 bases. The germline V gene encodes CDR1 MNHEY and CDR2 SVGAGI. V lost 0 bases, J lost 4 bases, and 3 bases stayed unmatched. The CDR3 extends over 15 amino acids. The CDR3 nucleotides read TGTGCCAGCAGTTACTCCGGACAGGGGACAGAGACCCAGTACTTC. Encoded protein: CASSYSGQGTETQYF.

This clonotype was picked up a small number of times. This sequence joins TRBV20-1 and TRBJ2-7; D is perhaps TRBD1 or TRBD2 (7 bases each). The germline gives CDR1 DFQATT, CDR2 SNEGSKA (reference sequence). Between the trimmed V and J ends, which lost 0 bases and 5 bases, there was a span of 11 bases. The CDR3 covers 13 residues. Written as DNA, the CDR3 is TGCAGTGCTAGAGATGGGAGGGGGCACGAGCAGTACTTC. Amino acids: CSARDGRGHEQYF.

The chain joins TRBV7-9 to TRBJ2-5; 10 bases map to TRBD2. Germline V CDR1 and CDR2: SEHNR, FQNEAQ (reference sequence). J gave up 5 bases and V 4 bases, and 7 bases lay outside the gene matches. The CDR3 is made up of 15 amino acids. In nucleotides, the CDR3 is TGTGCCAGCAGCTACCTTCTTAGCGGGGGGGAGACCCAGTACTTC. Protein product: CASSYLLSGGETQYF.

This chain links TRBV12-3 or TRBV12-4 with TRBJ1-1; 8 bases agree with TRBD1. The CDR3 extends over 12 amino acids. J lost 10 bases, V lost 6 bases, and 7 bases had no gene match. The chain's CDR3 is CASRIDRGSAFF. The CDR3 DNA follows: TGTGCCAGCAGAATTGACAGGGGATCAGCTTTCTTT.

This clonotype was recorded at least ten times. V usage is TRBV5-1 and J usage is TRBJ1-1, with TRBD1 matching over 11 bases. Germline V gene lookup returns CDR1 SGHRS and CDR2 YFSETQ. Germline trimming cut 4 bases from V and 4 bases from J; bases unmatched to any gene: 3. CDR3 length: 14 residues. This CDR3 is CASSEGTGGTEAFF. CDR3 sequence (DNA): TGCGCCAGCAGCGAAGGGACAGGGGGCACTGAAGCTTTCTTT.

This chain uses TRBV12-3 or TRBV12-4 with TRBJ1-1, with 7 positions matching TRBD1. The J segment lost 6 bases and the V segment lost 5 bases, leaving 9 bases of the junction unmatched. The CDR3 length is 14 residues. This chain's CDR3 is CASSPLTGSAEAFF. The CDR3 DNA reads TGTGCCAGCAGTCCCTTGACAGGGTCGGCTGAAGCTTTCTTT.

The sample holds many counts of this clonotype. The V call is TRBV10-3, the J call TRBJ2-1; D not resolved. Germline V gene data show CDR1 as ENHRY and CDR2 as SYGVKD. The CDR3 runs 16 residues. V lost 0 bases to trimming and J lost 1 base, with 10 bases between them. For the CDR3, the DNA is TGTGCCATCAGTGAGTCGACGGGTCGATCCTACAATGAGCAGTTCTTC. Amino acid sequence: CAISESTGRSYNEQFF.

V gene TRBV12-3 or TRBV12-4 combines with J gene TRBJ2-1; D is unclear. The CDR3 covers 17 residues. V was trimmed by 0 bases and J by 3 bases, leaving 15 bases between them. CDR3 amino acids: CASSLAYRTAYYNEQFF. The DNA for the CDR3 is TGTGCCAGCAGTTTAGCGTATCGAACTGCTTACTACAATGAGCAGTTCTTC.

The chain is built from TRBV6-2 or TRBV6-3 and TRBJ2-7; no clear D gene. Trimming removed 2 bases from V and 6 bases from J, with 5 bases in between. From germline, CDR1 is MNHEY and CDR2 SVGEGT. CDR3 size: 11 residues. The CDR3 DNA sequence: TGTGCCAGCAGTTACGAATTCGAGCAGTACTTC. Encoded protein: CASSYEFEQYF.

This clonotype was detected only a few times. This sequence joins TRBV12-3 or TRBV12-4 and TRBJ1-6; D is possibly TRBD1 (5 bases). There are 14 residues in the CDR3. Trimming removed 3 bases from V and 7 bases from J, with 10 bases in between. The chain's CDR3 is CASSFRQLNSPLHF. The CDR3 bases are TGTGCCAGCAGTTTCAGACAGTTAAATTCACCCCTCCACTTT.

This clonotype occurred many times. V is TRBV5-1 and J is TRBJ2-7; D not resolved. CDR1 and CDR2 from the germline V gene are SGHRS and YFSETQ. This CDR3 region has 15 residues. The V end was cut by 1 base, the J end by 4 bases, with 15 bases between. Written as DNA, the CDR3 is TGCGCCAGCAGCTTGCAAGGAGACACGCTTTACGAGCAGTACTTC. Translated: CASSLQGDTLYEQYF.

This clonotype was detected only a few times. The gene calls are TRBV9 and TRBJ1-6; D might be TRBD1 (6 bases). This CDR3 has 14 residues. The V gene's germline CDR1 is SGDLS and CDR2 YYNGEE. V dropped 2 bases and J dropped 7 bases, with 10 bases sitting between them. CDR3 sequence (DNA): TGTGCCAGCAGCGTCGGGACATACAATTCACCCCTCCACTTT. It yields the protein CASSVGTYNSPLHF.

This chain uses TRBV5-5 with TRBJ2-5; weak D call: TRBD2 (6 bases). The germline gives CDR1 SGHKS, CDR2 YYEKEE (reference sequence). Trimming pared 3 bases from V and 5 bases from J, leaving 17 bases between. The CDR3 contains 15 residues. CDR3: CASSSGLPLIETQYF. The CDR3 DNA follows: TGTGCCAGCAGCTCGGGACTCCCCTTAATTGAGACCCAGTACTTC.

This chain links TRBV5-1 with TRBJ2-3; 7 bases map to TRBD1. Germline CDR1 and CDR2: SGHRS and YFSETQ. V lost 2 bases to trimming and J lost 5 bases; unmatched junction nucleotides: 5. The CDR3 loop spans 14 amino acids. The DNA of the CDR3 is TGCGCCAGCAGCTTTGGGACAGTCGGAGATACGCAGTATTTT. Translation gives CASSFGTVGDTQYF.

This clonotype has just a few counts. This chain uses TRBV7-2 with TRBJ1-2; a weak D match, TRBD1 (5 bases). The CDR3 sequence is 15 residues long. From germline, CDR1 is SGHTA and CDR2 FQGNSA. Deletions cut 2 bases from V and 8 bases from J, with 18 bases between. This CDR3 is CASSLWGAGLLGYTF. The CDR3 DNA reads TGTGCCAGCAGCTTATGGGGTGCGGGGCTCTTAGGCTACACCTTC.

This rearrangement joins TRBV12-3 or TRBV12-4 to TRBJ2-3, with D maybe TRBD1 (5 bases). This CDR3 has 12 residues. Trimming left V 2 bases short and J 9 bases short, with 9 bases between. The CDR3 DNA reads TGTGCCAGCAGTTTATGGGGCTCAACGCAGTATTTT. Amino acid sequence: CASSLWGSTQYF.

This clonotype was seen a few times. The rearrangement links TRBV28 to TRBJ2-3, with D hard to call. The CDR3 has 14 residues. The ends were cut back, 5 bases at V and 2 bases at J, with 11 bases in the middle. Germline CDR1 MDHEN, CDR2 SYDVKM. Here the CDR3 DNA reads TGTGCCAGCAGTCTAGGGAACCCCACAGATACGCAGTATTTT. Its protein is CASSLGNPTDTQYF.

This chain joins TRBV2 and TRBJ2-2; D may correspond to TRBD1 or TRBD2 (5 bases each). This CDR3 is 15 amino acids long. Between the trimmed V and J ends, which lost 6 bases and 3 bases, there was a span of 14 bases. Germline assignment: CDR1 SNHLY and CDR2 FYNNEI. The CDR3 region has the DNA TGTGCCAGCAGCGTACAACTAGGGGACACCGGGGAGCTGTTTTTT. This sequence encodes CASSVQLGDTGELFF. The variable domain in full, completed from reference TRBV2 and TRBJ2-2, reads EPEVTQTPSHQVTQMGQEVILRCVPISNHLYFYWYRQILGQKVEFLVSFYNNEISEKSEIFDDQFSVERPDGSNFTLKIRSTKLEDSAMYFCASSVQLGDTGELFFGEGSRLTVL.

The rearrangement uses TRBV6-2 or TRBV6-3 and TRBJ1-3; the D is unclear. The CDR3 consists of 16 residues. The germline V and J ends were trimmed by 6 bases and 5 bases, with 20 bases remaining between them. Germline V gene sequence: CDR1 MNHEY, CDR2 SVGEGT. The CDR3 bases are TGTGCCAGCAGCCGAGGGCAGACGCTCTGGAGAAACACCATATATTTT. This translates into CASSRGQTLWRNTIYF.

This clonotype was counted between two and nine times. Here the CDR3 DNA reads TGTGCCAGCAGACCCCAATCGACCACCGGGGAGCTGTTTTTT. Its protein is CASRPQSTTGELFF. J is TRBJ2-2 and V is TRBV6-2 or TRBV6-3; D is ambiguous. Germline V gene lookup returns CDR1 MNHEY and CDR2 SVGEGT. The CDR3 covers 14 residues. Trimming removed 6 bases from V and 4 bases from J, with 12 bases in between.

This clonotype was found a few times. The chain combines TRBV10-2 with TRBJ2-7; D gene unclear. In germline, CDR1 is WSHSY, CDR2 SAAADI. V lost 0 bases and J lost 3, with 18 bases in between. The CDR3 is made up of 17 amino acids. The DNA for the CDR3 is TGCGCCAGCAGTGAGTCGAGAACGTGGACCCGTAACTACGAGCAGTACTTC. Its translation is CASSESRTWTRNYEQYF.